This TCR beta chain was sequenced for a study of liver allograft versus peripheral blood T cells. Study at large: Intrahepatic T cell receptor repertoires from transplanted livers were compared against repertoires in recipients' peripheral blood. The study's findings and limits: Repertoires of T cell receptors in liver allografts reportedly differed from peripheral blood repertoires.

A single record per CDR3 protein comes from TCRdb applying MiXCR to the reads. The table has thousands of distinct CDR3 sequences, around 17% seen once. To note about this clonotype: Its cognate antigen is unknown.

The source is a human patient who had a liver transplant. Part of the T cells may come from the graft donor.

CDR3 DNA: TGTGCCAGCAGTCCCTTGGACAGGGAAACCTTC. Residues: CASSPLDRETF. The rearrangement joins TRBV12-3 or TRBV12-4 to TRBJ1-2; 8 bases align to TRBD1. There are 11 residues in the CDR3. After removal of 5 bases from V and 14 bases from J, the junction contained 7 bases not matched to a gene.